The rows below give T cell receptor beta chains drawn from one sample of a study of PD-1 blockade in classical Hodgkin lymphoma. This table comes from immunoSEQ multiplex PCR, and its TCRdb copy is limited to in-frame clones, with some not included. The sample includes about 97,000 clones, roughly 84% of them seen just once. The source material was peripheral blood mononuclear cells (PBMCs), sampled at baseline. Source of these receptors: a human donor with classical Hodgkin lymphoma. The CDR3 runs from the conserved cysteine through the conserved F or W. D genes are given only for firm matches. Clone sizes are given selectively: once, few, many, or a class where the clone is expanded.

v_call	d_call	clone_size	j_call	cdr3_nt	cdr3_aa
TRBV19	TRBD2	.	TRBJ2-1	TGTGCCAGTAGATTCCTTGGCGGGAGTGAGCAGTTCTTC	CASRFLGGSEQFF
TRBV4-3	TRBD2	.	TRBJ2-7	TGCGCCAGCAGCCAAGAACTAGCGCCGTTTTTAAGCGAGCAGTACTTC	CASSQELAPFLSEQYF
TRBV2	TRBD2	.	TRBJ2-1	TGTGCCAGCAACCGAGGGGAGGGGAGGAATGAGCAGTTCTTC	CASNRGEGRNEQFF
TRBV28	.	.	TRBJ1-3	TGTGCCAGCAGCCAAAGGGGGAGGACTGGAAACACCATATATTTT	CASSQRGRTGNTIYF
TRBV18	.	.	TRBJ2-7	TGTGCCAGCTCACCACCGCAGGGTGGGAGGTACGAGCAGTACTTC	CASSPPQGGRYEQYF
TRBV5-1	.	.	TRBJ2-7	TGCGCCAGCAGCTGGGATATCAGGGGCGAGCAAGCCTACGAGCAGTACTTC	CASSWDIRGEQAYEQYF
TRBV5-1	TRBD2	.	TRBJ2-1	TGCGCCAGCAGTGACCTTAGCGGGAGCTCCTACAATGAGCAGTTCTTC	CASSDLSGSSYNEQFF
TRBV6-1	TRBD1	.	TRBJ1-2	TGTGCCAGCAGTCTTCTGGACAGGGACTATGGCTACACCTTC	CASSLLDRDYGYTF
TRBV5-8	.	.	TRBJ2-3	TGTGCCAGCAGCTTGAATCGGGGCCATACGCAGTATTTT	CASSLNRGHTQYF
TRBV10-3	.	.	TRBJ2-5	TGTGCCATCAGTGGGGGGCGGAACCAAGAGACCCAGTACTTC	CAISGGRNQETQYF
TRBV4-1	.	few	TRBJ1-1	TGCGCCAGCATGGGTTTGATGAACACTGAAGCTTTCTTT	CASMGLMNTEAFF
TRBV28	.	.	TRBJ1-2	TGTGCCAGCAGAGACCTTAATTTTAACTATGGCTACACCTTC	CASRDLNFNYGYTF
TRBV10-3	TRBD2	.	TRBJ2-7	TGTGCCATCAGTTGGTCTAGCGGGAGTTACGAGCAGTACTTC	CAISWSSGSYEQYF
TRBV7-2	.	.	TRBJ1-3	TGTGCCAGCAGCTTATCCTTACAGAACTCTGGAAACACCATATATTTT	CASSLSLQNSGNTIYF
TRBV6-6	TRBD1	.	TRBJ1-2	TGTGCCAGCAGTTCCGGACAGGGTTCCTATGGCTACACCTTC	CASSSGQGSYGYTF
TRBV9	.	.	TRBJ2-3	TGTGCCAGCAGCGGTAGCGGCACAGATACGCAGTATTTT	CASSGSGTDTQYF
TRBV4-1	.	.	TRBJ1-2	TGCGCCAGCAGCCAAGATCGAATTGGCTATGGCTACACCTTC	CASSQDRIGYGYTF
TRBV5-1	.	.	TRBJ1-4	TGCGCCAGCAGCTATCCCCATATGGGAACTAATGAAAAACTGTTTTTT	CASSYPHMGTNEKLFF
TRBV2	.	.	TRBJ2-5	TGTGCCAGCAGTGTTGACAGAAAAGAGACCCAGTACTTC	CASSVDRKETQYF
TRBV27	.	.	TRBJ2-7	TGTGCCAGCAGTTTAAAGGGGTTGGGAACCTACGAGCAGTACTTC	CASSLKGLGTYEQYF
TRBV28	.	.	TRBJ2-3	TGTGCCAGCAGTTTGGGTAGGGTTCGCAATCAGGCCGCTAGCACAGATACGCAGTATTTT	CASSLGRVRNQAASTDTQYF
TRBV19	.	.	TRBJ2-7	TGTGCCAGTAGTATCGTCGGGTCCAGGGCCGGAATTCGGGCCTACGAGCAGTACTTC	CASSIVGSRAGIRAYEQYF
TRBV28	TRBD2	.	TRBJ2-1	TGTGCCAGCCCCCCTCTAGCGGGAGTCGTCAATGAGCAGTTCTTC	CASPPLAGVVNEQFF
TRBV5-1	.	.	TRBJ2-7	TGCGCCAGCAGCCAGGGTGTGAGCTACGAGCAGTACTTC	CASSQGVSYEQYF
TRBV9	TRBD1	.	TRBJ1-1	TGTGCCAGCAGCGTTCTCGGACAGGGCACTGAAGCTTTCTTT	CASSVLGQGTEAFF
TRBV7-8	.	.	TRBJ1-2	TGTGCCAGCAGCTCAGGGATCTATGGCTACACCTTC	CASSSGIYGYTF
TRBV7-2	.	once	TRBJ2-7	TGTGCCAGCAGCTTCCCCCCAAGCGAGCAGTACTTC	CASSFPPSEQYF
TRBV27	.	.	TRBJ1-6	TGTGCCAGCAGTTTAATTTGGCAGGGAAATTCACCCCTCCACTTT	CASSLIWQGNSPLHF
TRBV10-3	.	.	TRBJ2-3	TGTGCCATCACCCCGGTTGGAGGGGGCCTAGATACGCAGTATTTT	CAITPVGGGLDTQYF